Shown below are 16 T cell receptor beta chains from a single sample sequenced in a study of CD4+ T cells in melanoma. Only in-frame clones appear in the TCRdb table, and some are missing; sequencing was by immunoSEQ multiplex PCR. The sample lists 50,000 to 60,000 clones, nearly 70% occurring once. The sequenced material came from tumor tissue. The source of these receptors is a human donor with melanoma.

The rearrangement links TRBV13 to TRBJ2-4, with 8 bases aligning to TRBD2. The V segment lost 7 bases and the J segment 7 bases; nucleotides outside the gene matches: 9. The length of the CDR3 is 14 residues. In germline, CDR1 is PRHDT, CDR2 FYEKMQ (reference sequence). Here the CDR3 reads CASTSGGFTNIQYF. CDR3 DNA: TGTGCCAGCACCAGCGGGGGTTTTACGAACATTCAGTACTTC.

This clone was seen only a few times. This rearrangement joins TRBV7-3 to TRBJ2-1; D is unclear. Per germline, CDR1 SGHTA and CDR2 FQGTGA. Trimming removed 0 bases from V and 10 bases from J, with 7 bases in between. This CDR3 is built from 12 residues. The CDR3 is CASSLTSSEQFF. In nucleotides, the CDR3 is TGTGCCAGCAGCTTAACCAGCAGCGAGCAGTTCTTC.

J is TRBJ1-5 and V is TRBV7-9; unclear D gene. The CDR3 is made up of 13 amino acids. The germline V and J ends were trimmed by 0 bases and 5 bases, with 5 bases remaining between them. Germline V gene sequence: CDR1 SEHNR, CDR2 FQNEAQ (reference sequence). CDR3: CASSLAPHQPQHF. DNA for the CDR3: TGTGCCAGCAGCTTAGCCCCGCATCAGCCCCAGCATTTT.

V gene TRBV6-1 combines with J gene TRBJ1-4, with 8 positions matching TRBD1. This CDR3 has 14 amino acids. Per the germline V gene, CDR1 is MNHNS and CDR2 is SASEGT. With 3 bases clipped from V and 8 bases from J, the junction kept 5 bases outside the gene matches. The CDR3 is CASSDGQGQEKLFF. In DNA form, the CDR3 reads TGTGCCAGCAGTGATGGACAGGGCCAGGAAAAACTGTTTTTT.

The chain recombines TRBV5-1 with TRBJ2-3; 8 bases fit TRBD2. Trimming at V came to 0 bases and at J to 4 bases, leaving 1 base not matched to a gene. The CDR3 runs 14 residues. Germline V gene sequence: CDR1 SGHRS, CDR2 YFSETQ. The CDR3 loop reads CASSLERESDTQYF. The DNA of the CDR3 is TGCGCCAGCAGCTTGGAGCGGGAGTCAGATACGCAGTATTTT.

This sequence joins TRBV18 and TRBJ1-2; TRBD1 matches at 9 bases. This CDR3 has 14 amino acids. In germline, CDR1 is KGHSH, CDR2 LQKENI. Trimming removed 3 bases from V and 6 bases from J; junction bases left unmatched: 5. The DNA for the CDR3 is TGTGCCAGCTCACCCCTCGGGACAGGGAATGGCTACACCTTC. The encoded protein is CASSPLGTGNGYTF.

The chain combines TRBV28 with TRBJ1-2; 8 bases map to TRBD1. CDR1 is MDHEN, CDR2 SYDVKM, per germline. This CDR3 spans 15 amino acids. With V trimmed by 5 bases and J by 6 bases, 11 bases remained unmatched. The DNA of the CDR3 is TGTGCCAGCAGTATAGGGACAGGCAACTCAGATGGCTACACCTTC. Translating gives CASSIGTGNSDGYTF.

In its sample, this clone was seen many times. V usage is TRBV7-3 and J usage is TRBJ1-4; D uncertain. V lost 9 bases, J lost 6 bases, and 8 bases lay in between. Per the germline V gene, CDR1 is SGHTA and CDR2 is FQGTGA. The CDR3 contains 11 residues. The CDR3 region has the DNA TGTGCCAGGGTATTCGATGAAAAACTGTTTTTT. Translated, it gives CARVFDEKLFF. Full variable domain (remainder filled in from reference TRBV7-3 and TRBJ1-4): GAGVSQTPSNKVTEKGKYVELRCDPISGHTALYWYRQSLGQGPEFLIYFQGTGAADDSGLPNDRFFAVRPEGSVSTLKIQRTERGDSAVYLCARVFDEKLFFGSGTQLSVL.

The rearrangement joins TRBV4-3 to TRBJ1-5; weak D call: TRBD1 (5 bases). Per germline, CDR1 LGHNA and CDR2 YSLEER. V was trimmed by 0 bases and J by 4 bases, leaving 7 bases between them. The length of the CDR3 is 14 residues. The DNA of the CDR3 is TGCGCCAGCAGCCAAGATGGGGGGAATCAGCCCCAGCATTTT. Translated, it gives CASSQDGGNQPQHF.

The rearrangement uses TRBV6-5 and TRBJ1-2; 7 bases line up with TRBD1. Germline V gives CDR1 MNHEY, CDR2 SVGAGI. The CDR3 runs 15 residues. The V and J ends lost 6 bases and 3 bases, in that order; junction bases with no gene match: 10. For the CDR3, the DNA is TGTGCCAGCAGCGGGACAGTGAGAGGGGACTATGGCTACACCTTC. Its protein is CASSGTVRGDYGYTF.

V and J are TRBV5-5 and TRBJ2-7; D not certain. Germline V gene lookup returns CDR1 SGHKS and CDR2 YYEKEE (reference sequence). Trimming pared 1 base from V and 2 bases from J, leaving 10 bases between. This CDR3 region has 14 residues. The CDR3 sequence is CASSLFDNTYEQYF. Here the CDR3 DNA reads TGTGCCAGCAGCTTGTTTGACAATACCTACGAGCAGTACTTC. Full variable domain (rest looked up from reference TRBV5-5 and TRBJ2-7): DAGVTQSPTHLIKTRGQQVTLRCSPISGHKSVSWYQQVLGQGPQFIFQYYEKEERGRGNFPDRFSARQFPNYSSELNVNALLLGDSALYLCASSLFDNTYEQYFGPGTRLTVT.

The genes are TRBV28 and TRBJ1-4, with unresolved D. The germline CDR1 and CDR2 sequences are MDHEN and SYDVKM. V lost 6 bases, J lost 8 bases, and 16 bases lay in between. CDR3 size: 14 residues. CDR3 coding DNA: TGTGCCAGCAGCCGACTTTTTGTAAGCGAAAAACTGTTTTTT. Protein: CASSRLFVSEKLFF.

Details on this clone: Other nucleotide sequences in the sample specify the same CDR3. The gene calls are TRBV5-1 and TRBJ2-7; 11 bases line up with TRBD1. Losses at the gene ends were 3 bases for V and 4 bases for J; bases not matched to a gene: 3. This CDR3 has 14 residues. Germline V gene lookup returns CDR1 SGHRS and CDR2 YFSETQ. The CDR3 DNA follows: TGCGCCAGCAGCTACGGGACAGGGGGATACGAGCAGTACTTC. It specifies CASSYGTGGYEQYF.

Here the CDR3 reads CASSYDRTNQPQHF. The DNA for the CDR3 is TGTGCCAGCAGTTATGACAGGACGAATCAGCCCCAGCATTTT. This rearrangement joins TRBV6-5 to TRBJ1-5; TRBD1 might be the D (6 bases). The length of the CDR3 is 14 residues. Trimming left V 3 bases short and J 4 bases short, with 10 bases between. Germline V gives CDR1 MNHEY, CDR2 SVGAGI.

This clone appeared a single time. A read error may account for a junction end that differs from germline. The chain is built from TRBV7-7 and TRBJ2-1, with D tentatively TRBD1 (7 bases). The CDR3 has 16 amino acids. CDR1 SSHAT and CDR2 FNYEAQ come from the germline V gene (reference sequence). Written as DNA, the CDR3 is TGTGCTAGCAGCTTAGCGTATTCCCCAGGGGGGAATGAGCAGTTCTTC. Translated: CASSLAYSPGGNEQFF.

The chain carries TRBV7-2 and TRBJ1-2; a possible D gene is TRBD1 (6 bases). V was pared by 5 bases and J by 6 bases, with 22 bases between. Per the germline V gene, CDR1 is SGHTA and CDR2 is FQGNSA. CDR3 length: 16 amino acids. The DNA of the CDR3 is TGTGCCAGCAGCCCGGAAGTCGTCTCGGGGGCTCATGGCTACACCTTC. It codes for CASSPEVVSGAHGYTF.